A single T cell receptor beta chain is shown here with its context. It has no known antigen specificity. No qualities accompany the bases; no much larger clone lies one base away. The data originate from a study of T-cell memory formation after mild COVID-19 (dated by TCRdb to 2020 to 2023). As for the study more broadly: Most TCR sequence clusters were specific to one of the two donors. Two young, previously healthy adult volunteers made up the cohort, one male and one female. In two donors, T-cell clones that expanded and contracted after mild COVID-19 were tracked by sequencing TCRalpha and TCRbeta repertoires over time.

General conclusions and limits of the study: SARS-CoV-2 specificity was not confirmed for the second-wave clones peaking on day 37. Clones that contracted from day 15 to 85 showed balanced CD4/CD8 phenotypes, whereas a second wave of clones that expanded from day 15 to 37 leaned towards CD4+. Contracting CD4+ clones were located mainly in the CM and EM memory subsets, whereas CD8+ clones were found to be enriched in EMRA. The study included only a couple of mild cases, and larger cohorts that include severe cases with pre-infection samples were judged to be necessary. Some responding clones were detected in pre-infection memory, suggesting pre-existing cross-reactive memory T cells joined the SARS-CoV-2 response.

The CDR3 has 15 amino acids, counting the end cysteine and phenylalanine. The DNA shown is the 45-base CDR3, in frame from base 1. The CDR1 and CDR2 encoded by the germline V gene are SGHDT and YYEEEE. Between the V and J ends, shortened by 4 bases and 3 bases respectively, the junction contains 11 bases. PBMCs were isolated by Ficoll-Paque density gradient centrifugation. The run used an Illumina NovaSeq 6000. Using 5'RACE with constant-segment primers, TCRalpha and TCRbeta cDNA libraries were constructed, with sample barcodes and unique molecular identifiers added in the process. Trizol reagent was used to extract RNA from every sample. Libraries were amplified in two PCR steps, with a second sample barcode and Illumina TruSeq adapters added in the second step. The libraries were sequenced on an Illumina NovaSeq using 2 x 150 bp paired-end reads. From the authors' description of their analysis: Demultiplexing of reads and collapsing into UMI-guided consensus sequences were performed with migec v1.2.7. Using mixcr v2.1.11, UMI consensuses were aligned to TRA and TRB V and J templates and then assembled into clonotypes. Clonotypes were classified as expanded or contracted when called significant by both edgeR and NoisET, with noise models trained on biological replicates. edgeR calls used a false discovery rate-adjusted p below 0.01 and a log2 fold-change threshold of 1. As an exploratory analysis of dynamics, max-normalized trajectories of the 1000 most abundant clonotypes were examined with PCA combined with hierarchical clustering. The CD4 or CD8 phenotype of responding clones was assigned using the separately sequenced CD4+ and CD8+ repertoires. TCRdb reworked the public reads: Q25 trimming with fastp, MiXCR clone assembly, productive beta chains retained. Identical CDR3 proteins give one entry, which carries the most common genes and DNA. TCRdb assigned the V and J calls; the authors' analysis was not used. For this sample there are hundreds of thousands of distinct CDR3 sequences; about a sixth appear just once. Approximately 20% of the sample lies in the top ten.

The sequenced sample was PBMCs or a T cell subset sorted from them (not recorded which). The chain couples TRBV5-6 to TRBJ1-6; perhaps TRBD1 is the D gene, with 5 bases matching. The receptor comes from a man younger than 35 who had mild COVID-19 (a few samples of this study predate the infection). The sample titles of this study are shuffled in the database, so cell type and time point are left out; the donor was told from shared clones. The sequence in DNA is TGTGCCAGCAGCCGGGACGGAATCTATAATTCACCCCTCCACTTT. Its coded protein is CASSRDGIYNSPLHF.